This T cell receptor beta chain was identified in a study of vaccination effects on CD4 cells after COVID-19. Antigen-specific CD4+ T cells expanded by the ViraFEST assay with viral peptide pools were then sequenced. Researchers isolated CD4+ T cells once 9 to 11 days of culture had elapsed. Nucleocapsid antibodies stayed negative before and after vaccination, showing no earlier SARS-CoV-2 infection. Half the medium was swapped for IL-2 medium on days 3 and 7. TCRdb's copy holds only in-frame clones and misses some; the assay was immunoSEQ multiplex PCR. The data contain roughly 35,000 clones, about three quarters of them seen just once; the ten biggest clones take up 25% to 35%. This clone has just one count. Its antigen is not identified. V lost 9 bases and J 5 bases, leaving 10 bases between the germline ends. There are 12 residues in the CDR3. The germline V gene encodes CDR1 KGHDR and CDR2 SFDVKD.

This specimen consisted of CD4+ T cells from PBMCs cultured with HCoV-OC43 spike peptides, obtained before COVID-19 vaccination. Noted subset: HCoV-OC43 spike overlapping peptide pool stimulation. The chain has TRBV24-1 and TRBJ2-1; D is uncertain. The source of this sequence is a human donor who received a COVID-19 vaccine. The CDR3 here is CATLSRNNEQFF. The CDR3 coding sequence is TGTGCCACCCTCAGTAGGAACAATGAGCAGTTCTTC.